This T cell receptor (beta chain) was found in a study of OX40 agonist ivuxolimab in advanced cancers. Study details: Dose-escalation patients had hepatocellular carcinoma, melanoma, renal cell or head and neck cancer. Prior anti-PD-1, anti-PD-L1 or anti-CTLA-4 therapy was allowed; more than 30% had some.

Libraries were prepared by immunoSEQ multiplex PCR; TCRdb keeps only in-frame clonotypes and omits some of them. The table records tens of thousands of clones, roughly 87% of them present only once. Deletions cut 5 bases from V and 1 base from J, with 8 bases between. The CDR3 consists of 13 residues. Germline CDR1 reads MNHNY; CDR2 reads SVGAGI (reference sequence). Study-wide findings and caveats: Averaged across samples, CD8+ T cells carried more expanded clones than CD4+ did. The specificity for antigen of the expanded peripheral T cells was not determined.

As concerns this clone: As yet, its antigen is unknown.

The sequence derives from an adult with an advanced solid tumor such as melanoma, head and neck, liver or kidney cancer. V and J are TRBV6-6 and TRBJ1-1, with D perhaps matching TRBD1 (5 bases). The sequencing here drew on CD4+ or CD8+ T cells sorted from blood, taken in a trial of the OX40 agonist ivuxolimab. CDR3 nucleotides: TGTGCCAGCAGTGAGGGACGGAACACTGAAGCTTTCTTT. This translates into CASSEGRNTEAFF.